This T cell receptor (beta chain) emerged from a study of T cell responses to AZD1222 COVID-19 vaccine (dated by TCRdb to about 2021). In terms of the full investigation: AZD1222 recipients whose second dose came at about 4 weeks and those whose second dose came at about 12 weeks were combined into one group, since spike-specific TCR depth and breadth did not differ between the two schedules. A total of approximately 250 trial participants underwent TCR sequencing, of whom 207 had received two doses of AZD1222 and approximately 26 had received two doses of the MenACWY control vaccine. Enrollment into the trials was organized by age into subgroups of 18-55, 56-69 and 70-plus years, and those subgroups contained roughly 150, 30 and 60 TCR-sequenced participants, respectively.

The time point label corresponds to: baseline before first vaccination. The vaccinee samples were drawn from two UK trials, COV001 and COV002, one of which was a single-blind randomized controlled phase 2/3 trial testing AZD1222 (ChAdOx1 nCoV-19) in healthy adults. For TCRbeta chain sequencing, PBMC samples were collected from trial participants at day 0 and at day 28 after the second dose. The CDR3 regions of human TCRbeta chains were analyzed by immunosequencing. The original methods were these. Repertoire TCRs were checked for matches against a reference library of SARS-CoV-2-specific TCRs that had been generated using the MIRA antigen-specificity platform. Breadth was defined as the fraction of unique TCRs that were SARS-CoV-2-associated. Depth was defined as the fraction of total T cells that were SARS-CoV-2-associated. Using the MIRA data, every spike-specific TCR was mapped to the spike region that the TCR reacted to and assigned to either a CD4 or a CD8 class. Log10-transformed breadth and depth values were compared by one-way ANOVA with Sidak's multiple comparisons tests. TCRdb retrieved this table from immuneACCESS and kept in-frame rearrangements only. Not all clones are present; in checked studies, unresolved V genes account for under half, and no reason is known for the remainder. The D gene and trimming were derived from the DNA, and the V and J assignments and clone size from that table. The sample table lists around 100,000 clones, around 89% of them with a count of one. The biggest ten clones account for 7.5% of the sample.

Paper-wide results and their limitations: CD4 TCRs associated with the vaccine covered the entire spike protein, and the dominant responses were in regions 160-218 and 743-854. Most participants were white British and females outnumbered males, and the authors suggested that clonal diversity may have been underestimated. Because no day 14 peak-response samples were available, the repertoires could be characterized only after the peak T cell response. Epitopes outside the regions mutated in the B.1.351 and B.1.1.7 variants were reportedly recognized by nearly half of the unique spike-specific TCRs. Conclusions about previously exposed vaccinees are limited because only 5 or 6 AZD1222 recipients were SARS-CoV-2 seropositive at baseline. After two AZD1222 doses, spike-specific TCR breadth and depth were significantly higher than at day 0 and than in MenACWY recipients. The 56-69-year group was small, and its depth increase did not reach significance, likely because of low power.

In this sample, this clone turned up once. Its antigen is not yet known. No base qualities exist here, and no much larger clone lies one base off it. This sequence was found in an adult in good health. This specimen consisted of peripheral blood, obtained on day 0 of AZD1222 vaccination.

In nucleotides, the sequence is TGTGCCAGCAGGTACAGGGAGACCACTGAAGCTTTCTTT. Its protein product is CASRYRETTEAFF. The V and J genes are TRBV3-1 (or the pseudogene TRBV3-2) and TRBJ1-1; D gene: possibly TRBD1, on 6 matching bases. Via the germline V gene (reference sequence), CDR1 is LGHDT and CDR2 YNNKEL. From its cysteine to its phenylalanine, the CDR3 spans 13 amino acids. Here the CDR3 DNA is all that survives: 39 bases in frame from base 1. V drops 6 bases and J drops 4 bases, leaving 12 bases in between.